This paragraph reports one T cell receptor beta chain. The data originate from a study of blood T cell repertoires in COVID-19. The overall study: The cDNA or gDNA used as material had been derived from T cells, B-cell-depleted T cells, or PBMCs.

The authors' processing: Researchers report that nucleated cell counts were estimated from reference gene primer amplification. Measured with immunoSEQ multiplex PCR; TCRdb has only the in-frame clones, and not every one. V, J and clone size reflect that table, while D and trimming were determined from the DNA. Of over 150,000 clones detected, roughly 90% appear once; the ten largest clones hold 15% to 20%. V lost 3 bases and J 7 bases, leaving 17 bases between the germline ends. The CDR3 spans 16 residues. Germline loops: CDR1 SGDLS, CDR2 YYNGEE. The chain uses TRBV9 and TRBJ1-6, with D possibly being TRBD1 (6 bases). Specimen: peripheral blood. This TCR derives from a man aged 50 to 59 with COVID-19, enrolled during active disease. The CDR3 bases are TGTGCCAGCAGCGAGTTTCCAGGGGCCCGAAATTCACCCCTCCACTTT. Translating gives CASSEFPGARNSPLHF. The full variable domain, with the rest looked up from reference TRBV9 and TRBJ1-6, is DSGVTQTPKHLITATGQRVTLRCSPRSGDLSVYWYQQSLDQGLQFLIQYYNGEERAKGNILERFSAQQFPDLHSELNLSSLELGDSALYFCASSEFPGARNSPLHFGNGTRLTVT.